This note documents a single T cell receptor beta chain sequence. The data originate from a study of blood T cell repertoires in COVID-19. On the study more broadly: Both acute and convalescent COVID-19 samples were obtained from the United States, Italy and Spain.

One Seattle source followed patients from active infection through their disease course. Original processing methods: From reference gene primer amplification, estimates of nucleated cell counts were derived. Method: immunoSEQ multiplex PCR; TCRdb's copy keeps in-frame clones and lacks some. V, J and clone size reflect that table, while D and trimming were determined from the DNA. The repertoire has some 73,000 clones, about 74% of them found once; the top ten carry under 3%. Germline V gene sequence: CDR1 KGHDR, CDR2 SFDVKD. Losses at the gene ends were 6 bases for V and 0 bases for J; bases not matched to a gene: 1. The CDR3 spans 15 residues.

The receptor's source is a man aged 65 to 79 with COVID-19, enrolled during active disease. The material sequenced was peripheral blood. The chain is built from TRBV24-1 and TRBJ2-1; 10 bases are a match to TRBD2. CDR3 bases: TGTGCCACCAGTCCTAGCGGGAGCTCCTACAATGAGCAGTTCTTC. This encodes CATSPSGSSYNEQFF.